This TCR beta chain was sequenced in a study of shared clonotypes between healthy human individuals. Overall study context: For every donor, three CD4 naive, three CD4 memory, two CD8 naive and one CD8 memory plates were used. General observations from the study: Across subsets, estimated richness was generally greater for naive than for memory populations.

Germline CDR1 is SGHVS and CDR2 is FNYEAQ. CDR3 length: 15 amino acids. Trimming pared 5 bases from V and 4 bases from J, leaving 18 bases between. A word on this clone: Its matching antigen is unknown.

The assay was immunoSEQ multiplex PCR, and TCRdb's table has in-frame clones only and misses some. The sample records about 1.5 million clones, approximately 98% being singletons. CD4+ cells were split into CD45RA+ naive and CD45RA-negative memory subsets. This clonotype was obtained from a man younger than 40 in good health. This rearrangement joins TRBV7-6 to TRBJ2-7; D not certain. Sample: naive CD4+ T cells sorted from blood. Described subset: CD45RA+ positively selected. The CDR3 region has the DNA TGTGCCAGCAGCCTATTGGTAGGTGAAGCTTACGAGCAGTACTTC. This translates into CASSLLVGEAYEQYF.